A single sample gave rise to the 27 T cell receptor beta chains below, sequenced in a study of blood T cell repertoires in COVID-19 (dated by TCRdb to between 2020 and 2021). The library relied on the immunoSEQ multiplex PCR assay. Sourced from immuneACCESS, this table was stored by TCRdb with only in-frame sequences that have V and J called. A share of the clones is absent; for the studies checked, an unresolved V gene accounts for under half, and the remainder has no known explanation. This sample comprises around 150,000 clones, around 87% of them detected only once. 2% to 3% of the sample is taken by the ten largest. Sequencing was performed on peripheral blood. The receptors were sampled from a man in his fifties with active COVID-19.

The chain links TRBV7-9 to TRBJ2-1, with D possibly matching TRBD2 (5 bases). This CDR3 is built from 11 residues. The germline gives CDR1 SEHNR, CDR2 FQNEAQ (reference sequence). The V end was cut by 5 bases, the J end by 10 bases, with 9 bases between. CDR3 DNA sequence: TGTGCCAGCAGCCAGGACTCCGAGCAGTTCTTC. Amino acid sequence: CASSQDSEQFF. Looking up the rest from reference TRBV7-9 and TRBJ2-1 gives the full variable domain: DTGVSQNPRHKITKRGQNVTFRCDPISEHNRLYWYRQTLGQGPEFLTYFQNEAQLEKSRLLSDRFSAERPKGSFSTLEIQRTEQGDSAMYLCASSQDSEQFFGPGTRLTVL.

The chain couples TRBV3-1 (or the pseudogene TRBV3-2) to TRBJ1-1; maybe TRBD1 (6 bases). The V end was cut by 4 bases, the J end by 7 bases, with 16 bases between. The CDR3 spans 14 residues. CDR1 LGHDT and CDR2 YNNKEL come from the germline V gene (reference sequence). CDR3 bases: TGTGCCAGCAGCCCGGTACGGGGGGCGATTGAAGCTTTCTTT. This sequence encodes CASSPVRGAIEAFF.

The chain joins TRBV18 to TRBJ2-7; 7 bases fit TRBD2. Germline V gene sequence: CDR1 KGHSH, CDR2 LQKENI. V shed 2 bases, J shed 5 bases, and the junction held 0 bases outside the gene matches. This CDR3 has 12 residues. CDR3 sequence reads: CASSPSGDEQYF. The CDR3 DNA reads as TGTGCCAGCTCACCAAGCGGGGACGAGCAGTACTTC.

V usage is TRBV7-9 and J usage is TRBJ2-2; possibly TRBD1 for D (5 bases). The CDR3 is 15 amino acids. Trimming removed 7 bases at V and 4 bases at J, with 16 bases between. From germline, CDR1 is SEHNR and CDR2 FQNEAQ (reference sequence). The CDR3 sequence is CASTSRGPGTGELFF. The CDR3 bases are TGTGCCAGCACCTCAAGGGGCCCGGGCACCGGGGAGCTGTTTTTT.

The chain employs TRBV11-2 and TRBJ2-7; D is ambiguous. The germline gives CDR1 SGHAT, CDR2 FQNNGV. The V and J ends lost 5 bases and 3 bases respectively, with 14 bases between them. This CDR3 region has 14 residues. The CDR3, as DNA: TGTGCCAGCAGCCCCCTGACTCGACGCTACGAGCAGTACTTC. Translating it yields CASSPLTRRYEQYF.

This rearrangement joins TRBV3-1 (or the pseudogene TRBV3-2) to TRBJ1-1; D is possibly TRBD1 (6 bases). The CDR3 extends over 15 amino acids. The V end was cut by 4 bases, the J end by 5 bases, with 17 bases between. Germline V gene data show CDR1 as LGHDT and CDR2 as YNNKEL (reference sequence). CDR3 protein: CASSPTGIGTTEAFF. DNA of the CDR3: TGTGCCAGCAGCCCGACAGGAATAGGAACAACTGAAGCTTTCTTT.

The V gene is TRBV7-2, the J gene TRBJ2-7; 11 nucleotides match TRBD2. The germline V gene encodes CDR1 SGHTA and CDR2 FQGNSA. The ends lost 5 bases at V and 7 bases at J; junction bases unmatched: 10. This CDR3 spans 15 amino acids. The DNA for the CDR3 is TGTGCCAGCAGCCGCACGGCTAGCGGGGGGCGAGAGCAGTACTTC. As protein: CASSRTASGGREQYF. The full variable domain, its missing parts supplied by reference TRBV7-2 and TRBJ2-7, is GAGVSQSPSNKVTEKGKDVELRCDPISGHTALYWYRQSLGQGLEFLIYFQGNSAPDKSGLPSDRFSAERTGGSVSTLTIQRTQQEDSAVYLCASSRTASGGREQYFGPGTRLTVT.

J is TRBJ2-3 and V is TRBV12-3 or TRBV12-4; unclear D gene. The V gene lost 1 base and the J gene lost 9 bases, with 11 bases spanning the gap. CDR3 length: 13 residues. The CDR3 region has the DNA TGTGCCAGCAGTTTAGATGTTTCACAAACGCAGTATTTT. It yields the protein CASSLDVSQTQYF.

The chain combines TRBV6-5 with TRBJ1-4; 12 nucleotides align to TRBD1. V gave up 4 bases and J gave up 8 bases; unmatched junction bases: 5. The CDR3 is made up of 15 amino acids. The germline CDR1 and CDR2 sequences are MNHEY and SVGAGI. The CDR3 protein is CASSSGGTGGEKLFF. As DNA, the CDR3 is TGTGCCAGCAGTTCCGGTGGGACAGGGGGCGAAAAACTGTTTTTT.

The J gene is TRBJ2-1, the V gene TRBV7-8; 12 nucleotides match TRBD2. Germline values: CDR1 SGHVS, CDR2 FQNEAQ. This CDR3 has 16 residues. J lost 8 bases, V lost 0 bases, and 5 bases had no gene match. The CDR3 sequence: CASSLATLAGGDEQFF. The CDR3 bases are TGTGCCAGCAGCTTAGCGACACTAGCGGGGGGTGATGAGCAGTTCTTC. The whole variable domain, filled in from reference TRBV7-8 and TRBJ2-1, reads GAGVSQSPRYKVAKRGQDVALRCDPISGHVSLFWYQQALGQGPEFLTYFQNEAQLDKSGLPSDRFFAERPEGSVSTLKIQRTQQEDSAVYLCASSLATLAGGDEQFFGPGTRLTVL.

This chain connects TRBV20-1 to TRBJ2-7; D not resolved. This CDR3 region has 10 residues. The V gene's germline CDR1 is DFQATT and CDR2 SNEGSKA (reference sequence). V was pared by 3 bases and J by 3 bases, with 3 bases between. The CDR3 spells CSASRYEQYF. The CDR3 DNA is TGCAGTGCTAGTCGCTACGAGCAGTACTTC.

The chain joins TRBV5-1 to TRBJ1-2; no firm D call. Per germline, CDR1 SGHRS and CDR2 YFSETQ. The CDR3 totals 13 residues. The V gene lost 9 bases and the J gene lost 3 bases, with 15 bases spanning the gap. The CDR3 DNA sequence: TGCGCCACCCGGGTAGACCTTGACTATGGCTACACCTTC. Translated: CATRVDLDYGYTF. The variable domain in full, with the rest retrieved from reference TRBV5-1 and TRBJ1-2, is KAGVTQTPRYLIKTRGQQVTLSCSPISGHRSVSWYQQTPGQGLQFLFEYFSETQRNKGNFPGRFSGRQFSNSRSEMNVSTLELGDSALYLCATRVDLDYGYTFGSGTRLTVV.

The rearrangement links TRBV24-1 to TRBJ2-1; TRBD2 matches at 8 bases. This CDR3 is built from 13 residues. The germline V gene encodes CDR1 KGHDR and CDR2 SFDVKD. J lost 8 bases, V lost 9 bases, and 8 bases had no gene match. CDR3: CATSKRGSDEQFF. The CDR3 bases are TGTGCCACCTCAAAGCGGGGGTCCGATGAGCAGTTCTTC.

CDR3 amino acids: CASTPIGTISTDTQYF. CDR3 DNA sequence: TGTGCCAGCACCCCGATTGGGACAATCAGCACAGATACGCAGTATTTT. This chain uses TRBV27 with TRBJ2-3, with D perhaps TRBD1 (6 bases). The V end was cut by 7 bases, the J end by 0 bases, with 17 bases between. The CDR3 is 16 residues long. Germline assignment: CDR1 MNHEY and CDR2 SMNVEV (reference sequence).

CDR3 protein: CATSSGGSGQPQHF. Written as DNA, the CDR3 is TGTGCCACCAGCTCCGGGGGGTCAGGACAGCCCCAGCATTTT. The chain recombines TRBV15 with TRBJ1-5; tentatively, D is TRBD1 (5 bases). Germline assignment: CDR1 LNHNV and CDR2 YYDKDF (reference sequence). The germline V and J ends were trimmed by 5 bases and 7 bases, with 15 bases remaining between them. The length of the CDR3 is 14 residues.

The gene calls are TRBV28 and TRBJ2-1, with TRBD2 as a possible D gene (6 bases). This CDR3 spans 16 amino acids. V lost 6 bases and J 0 bases, leaving 15 bases between the germline ends. The V gene's germline CDR1 is MDHEN and CDR2 SYDVKM. The CDR3 here is CASSPPLAPSYNEQFF. The CDR3, as DNA: TGTGCCAGCAGCCCTCCTCTAGCGCCCTCCTACAATGAGCAGTTCTTC.

The chain has TRBV18 and TRBJ2-5, with 9 bases matching TRBD2. The CDR3 consists of 16 residues. Germline V gives CDR1 KGHSH, CDR2 LQKENI. V lost 4 bases, J lost 1 base, and 7 bases stayed unmatched. CDR3 nucleotides: TGTGCCAGCTCACGTACAGCGGGGGGCCTCCAAGAGACCCAGTACTTC. Translated, it gives CASSRTAGGLQETQYF. Variable domain in full (rest from reference TRBV18 and TRBJ2-5): NAGVMQNPRHLVRRRGQEARLRCSPMKGHSHVYWYRQLPEEGLKFMVYLQKENIIDESGMPKERFSAEFPKEGPSILRIQQVVRGDSAAYFCASSRTAGGLQETQYFGPGTRLLVL.

This clone was observed once. This chain connects TRBV6-5 to TRBJ2-7; 8 bases are a match to TRBD1. This CDR3 comprises 13 residues. In germline, CDR1 is MNHEY, CDR2 SVGAGI. V lost 10 bases, J lost 1 base, and 6 bases stayed unmatched. CDR3 DNA: TGTGCCATCGAGAACAGGGGGTCCTACGAGCAGTACTTC. Protein sequence: CAIENRGSYEQYF.

This clone was recorded only once. This sample also contains other DNA sequences that code for the same CDR3. V and J are TRBV7-2 and TRBJ2-1, with 14 bases lining up with TRBD2. Germline CDR1 SGHTA, CDR2 FQGNSA. V dropped 7 bases and J dropped 7; count of bases not matched to a gene: 3. The CDR3 is 14 amino acids. CDR3 protein: CASKTSGGGNEQFF. The CDR3 region has the DNA TGTGCCAGCAAGACTAGCGGGGGGGGGAATGAGCAGTTCTTC. Filled out from reference TRBV7-2 and TRBJ2-1, the complete variable domain reads GAGVSQSPSNKVTEKGKDVELRCDPISGHTALYWYRQSLGQGLEFLIYFQGNSAPDKSGLPSDRFSAERTGGSVSTLTIQRTQQEDSAVYLCASKTSGGGNEQFFGPGTRLTVL.

This chain connects TRBV24-1 to TRBJ2-1; 10 positions match TRBD2. The CDR3 is 19 amino acids. Germline V gene sequence: CDR1 KGHDR, CDR2 SFDVKD. Germline trimming cut 2 bases from V and 3 bases from J; bases unmatched to any gene: 12. CDR3 bases: TGTGCCACCAGTGATTCCACAGCGGGGGGGACGGTAGGCTACAATGAGCAGTTCTTC. This sequence encodes CATSDSTAGGTVGYNEQFF.

V usage is TRBV5-1 and J usage is TRBJ2-1; 7 bases map to TRBD2. CDR1 is SGHRS, CDR2 YFSETQ, per germline. V gave up 0 bases and J gave up 3 bases; unmatched junction bases: 6. This CDR3 is 16 amino acids long. The CDR3 DNA reads as TGCGCCAGCAGCTTGGCTGGGCGGGGGATCTACAATGAGCAGTTCTTC. Protein sequence: CASSLAGRGIYNEQFF.

This chain connects TRBV27 to TRBJ1-1; perhaps TRBD1 as D (5 bases). V lost 6 bases and J 1 base, leaving 15 bases between the germline ends. Germline V gives CDR1 MNHEY, CDR2 SMNVEV (reference sequence). CDR3 length equals 15 residues. CDR3 in DNA: TGTGCCAGCAGAGCTACTTATGACAGGAACACTGAAGCTTTCTTT. Protein: CASRATYDRNTEAFF.

With respect to this clone: Different DNA sequences within this sample yield the same CDR3. The chain employs TRBV20-1 and TRBJ1-1; D is perhaps TRBD1 (6 bases). Looked up from germline, CDR1 is DFQATT and CDR2 is SNEGSKA (reference sequence). V shed 6 bases and J shed 8 bases, with 13 bases lying between them. This CDR3 has 11 amino acids. DNA for the CDR3: TGCAGTGCCCGAACCCAGGGGGAAGCTTTCTTT. Its protein is CSARTQGEAFF.

This clone has a single count. The chain combines TRBV11-3 with TRBJ1-1, with 9 bases aligning to TRBD1. Unmatched junction bases numbered 5, after V lost 5 bases and J lost 4 bases. From germline, CDR1 is SGHNT and CDR2 YENEEA. There are 14 residues in the CDR3. The DNA for the CDR3 is TGTGCCAGCAGCCCAGGACAGGGGACCACTGAAGCTTTCTTT. Translating gives CASSPGQGTTEAFF. The whole variable domain, filled in from reference TRBV11-3 and TRBJ1-1, reads EAGVVQSPRYKIIEKKQPVAFWCNPISGHNTLYWYLQNLGQGPELLIRYENEEAVDDSQLPKDRFSAERLKGVDSTLKIQPAELGDSAVYLCASSPGQGTTEAFFGQGTRLTVV.

The V and J genes are TRBV5-1 and TRBJ2-1, with D possibly TRBD1 on 5 matching bases. The germline V gene encodes CDR1 SGHRS and CDR2 YFSETQ. Trimming cost V 4 bases and J 0 bases, with 11 bases left between them. CDR3 length: 15 amino acids. CDR3 amino acids: CASSKDSLSYNEQFF. The CDR3 DNA reads as TGCGCCAGCAGCAAAGACAGCCTCTCCTACAATGAGCAGTTCTTC. Variable domain in full (rest from reference TRBV5-1 and TRBJ2-1): KAGVTQTPRYLIKTRGQQVTLSCSPISGHRSVSWYQQTPGQGLQFLFEYFSETQRNKGNFPGRFSGRQFSNSRSEMNVSTLELGDSALYLCASSKDSLSYNEQFFGPGTRLTVL.

This sequence joins TRBV7-2 and TRBJ2-5; D uncertain. Trimming shortened V by 1 base and J by 1 base, and 10 bases separated the two germline ends. CDR3 size: 15 residues. CDR1 and CDR2 from the germline V gene are SGHTA and FQGNSA. CDR3 residues: CASSLELHLQETQYF. The DNA of the CDR3 is TGTGCCAGCAGCTTAGAGCTCCATCTCCAAGAGACCCAGTACTTC.

The CDR3 region has the DNA TGTGCCAGCAGCCCCAGACAGGCCCGCAGCTTCAATCAGCCCCAGCATTTT. It translates to CASSPRQARSFNQPQHF. The chain couples TRBV6-2 or TRBV6-3 to TRBJ1-5, with D possibly matching TRBD1 (6 bases). The CDR3 consists of 17 residues. The germline gives CDR1 MNHEY, CDR2 SVGEGT. Trimming left V 6 bases short and J 3 bases short, with 21 bases between.